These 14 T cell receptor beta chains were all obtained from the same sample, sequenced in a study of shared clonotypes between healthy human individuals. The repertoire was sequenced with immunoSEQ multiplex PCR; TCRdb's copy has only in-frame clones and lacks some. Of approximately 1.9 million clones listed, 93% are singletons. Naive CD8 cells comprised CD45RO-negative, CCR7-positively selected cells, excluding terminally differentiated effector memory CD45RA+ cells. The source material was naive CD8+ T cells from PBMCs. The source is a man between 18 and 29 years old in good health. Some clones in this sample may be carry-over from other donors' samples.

The CDR3 DNA is TGTGCCAGCAGTTCCCCCGAGGAGCCTTCTCGTCCGGGAGACAATGAGCAGTTCTTC. Protein: CASSSPEEPSRPGDNEQFF. The chain recombines TRBV9 with TRBJ2-1, with D perhaps matching TRBD2 (6 bases). CDR3 size: 19 residues. CDR1 SGDLS and CDR2 YYNGEE come from the germline V gene. The V end was cut by 5 bases, the J end by 5 bases, with 29 bases between.

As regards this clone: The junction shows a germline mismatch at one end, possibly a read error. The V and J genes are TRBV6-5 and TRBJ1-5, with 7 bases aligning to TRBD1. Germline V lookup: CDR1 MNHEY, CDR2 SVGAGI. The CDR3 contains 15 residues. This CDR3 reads CASSRRGDSSQPQHF. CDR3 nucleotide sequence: TGTGCCAGCAGCCGCAGGGGGGACAGCAGTCAGCCCCAGCATTTT.

The CDR3 DNA is TGTGCCAGCAGCGCCCAGGGGCTGGGGGGCTACACCTTC. Encoded protein: CASSAQGLGGYTF. The gene calls are TRBV9 and TRBJ1-2, with D maybe TRBD1 (6 bases). V lost 3 bases and J 8 bases, leaving 14 bases between the germline ends. The CDR3 has 13 residues. Looked up from germline, CDR1 is SGDLS and CDR2 is YYNGEE.

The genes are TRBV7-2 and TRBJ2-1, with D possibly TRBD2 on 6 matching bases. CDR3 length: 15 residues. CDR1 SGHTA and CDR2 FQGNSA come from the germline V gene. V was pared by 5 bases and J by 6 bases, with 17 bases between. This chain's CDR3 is CASSLWRDWGNEQFF. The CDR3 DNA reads TGTGCCAGCAGCCTGTGGCGGGACTGGGGCAATGAGCAGTTCTTC.

This CDR3 reads CASSLAFFGKAVITYEQYF. CDR3 DNA sequence: TGCGCCAGCAGCTTGGCCTTCTTTGGAAAGGCCGTCATTACATACGAGCAGTACTTC. This chain connects TRBV5-1 to TRBJ2-7; no firm D call. This CDR3 comprises 19 residues. The ends were cut back, 0 bases at V and 4 bases at J, with 26 bases in the middle. Germline V gene sequence: CDR1 SGHRS, CDR2 YFSETQ.

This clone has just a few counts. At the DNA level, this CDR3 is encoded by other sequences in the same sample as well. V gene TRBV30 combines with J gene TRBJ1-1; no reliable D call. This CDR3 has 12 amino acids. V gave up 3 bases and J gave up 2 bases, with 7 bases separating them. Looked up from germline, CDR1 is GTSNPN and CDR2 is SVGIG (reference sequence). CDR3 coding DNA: TGTGCCTGGAGCGGGTTAAACACTGAAGCTTTCTTT. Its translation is CAWSGLNTEAFF.

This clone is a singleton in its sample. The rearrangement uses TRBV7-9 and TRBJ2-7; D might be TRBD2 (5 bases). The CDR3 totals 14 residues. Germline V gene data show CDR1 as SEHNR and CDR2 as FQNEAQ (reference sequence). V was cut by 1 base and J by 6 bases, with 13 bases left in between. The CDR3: CASSLVFSGSEQYF. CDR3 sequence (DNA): TGTGCCAGCAGCTTAGTCTTTTCGGGGAGCGAGCAGTACTTC. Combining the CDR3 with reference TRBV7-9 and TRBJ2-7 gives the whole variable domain DTGVSQNPRHKITKRGQNVTFRCDPISEHNRLYWYRQTLGQGPEFLTYFQNEAQLEKSRLLSDRFSAERPKGSFSTLEIQRTEQGDSAMYLCASSLVFSGSEQYFGPGTRLTVT.

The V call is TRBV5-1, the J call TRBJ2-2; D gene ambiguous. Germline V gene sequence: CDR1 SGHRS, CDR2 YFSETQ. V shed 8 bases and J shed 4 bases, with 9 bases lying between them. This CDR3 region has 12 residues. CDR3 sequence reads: CASASATGELFF. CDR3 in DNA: TGCGCCAGTGCATCCGCCACCGGGGAGCTGTTTTTT.

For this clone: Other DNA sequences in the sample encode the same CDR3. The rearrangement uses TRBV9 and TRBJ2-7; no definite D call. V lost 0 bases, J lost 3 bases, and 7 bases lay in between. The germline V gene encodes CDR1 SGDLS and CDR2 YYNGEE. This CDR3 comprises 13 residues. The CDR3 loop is CASSVDGYYEQYF. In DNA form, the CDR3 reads TGTGCCAGCAGCGTAGACGGATACTACGAGCAGTACTTC.

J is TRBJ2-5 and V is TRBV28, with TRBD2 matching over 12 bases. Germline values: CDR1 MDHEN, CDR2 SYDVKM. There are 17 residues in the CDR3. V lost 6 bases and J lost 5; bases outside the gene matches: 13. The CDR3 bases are TGTGCCAGCAGGGGGACTAGCGGGCCTCAGAAATGGGAGACCCAGTACTTC. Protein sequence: CASRGTSGPQKWETQYF.

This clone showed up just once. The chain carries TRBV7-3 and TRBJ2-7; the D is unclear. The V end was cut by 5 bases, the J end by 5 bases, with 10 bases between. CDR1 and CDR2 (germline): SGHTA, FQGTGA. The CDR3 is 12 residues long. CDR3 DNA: TGTGCCAGCAGCGTTGATACCCACGAGCAGTACTTC. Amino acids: CASSVDTHEQYF. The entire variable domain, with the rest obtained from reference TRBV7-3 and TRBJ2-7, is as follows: GAGVSQTPSNKVTEKGKYVELRCDPISGHTALYWYRQSLGQGPEFLIYFQGTGAADDSGLPNDRFFAVRPEGSVSTLKIQRTERGDSAVYLCASSVDTHEQYFGPGTRLTVT.

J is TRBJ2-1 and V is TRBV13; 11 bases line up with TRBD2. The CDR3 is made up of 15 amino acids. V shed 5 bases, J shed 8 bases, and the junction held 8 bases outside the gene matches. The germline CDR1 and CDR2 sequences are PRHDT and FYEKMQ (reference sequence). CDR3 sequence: CASSLTSGSPHEQFF. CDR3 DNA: TGTGCCAGCAGCCTTACTAGCGGGAGCCCCCATGAGCAGTTCTTC.

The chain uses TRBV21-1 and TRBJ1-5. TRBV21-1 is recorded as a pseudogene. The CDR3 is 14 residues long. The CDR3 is CASSKVGSNQPQHF. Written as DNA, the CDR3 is TGTGCCAGCAGCAAAGTGGGTAGCAATCAGCCCCAGCATTTT.

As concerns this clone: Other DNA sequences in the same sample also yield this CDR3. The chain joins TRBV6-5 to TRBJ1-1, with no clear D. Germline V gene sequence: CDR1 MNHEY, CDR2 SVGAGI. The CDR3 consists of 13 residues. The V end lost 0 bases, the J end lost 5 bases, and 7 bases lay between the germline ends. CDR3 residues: CASSYSKGTEAFF. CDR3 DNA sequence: TGTGCCAGCAGTTACTCGAAAGGGACTGAAGCTTTCTTT.